The clone carrying this T cell receptor (beta chain) has at least ten counts. Antigen unknown. The V gene's germline CDR1 is SNHLY and CDR2 FYNNEI. V was pared by 7 bases and J by 9 bases, with 13 bases of the junction left unmatched. The CDR3 totals 16 residues. Produced via immunoSEQ multiplex PCR; TCRdb's table is partial and in-frame only. The repertoire holds some 1 million clones, with approximately 72% as singletons. These data belong to a study of shared clonotypes between healthy human individuals. General observations from the study: Donors were few, which limited the genetic and exposure-history diversity represented.

This TCR came from a man between 18 and 35 years old in good health. The sequencing input was memory CD4+ T cells sorted from blood. Stated subset: CD45RA-negative fraction. The rearrangement joins TRBV2 to TRBJ1-6; 9 nucleotides match TRBD1. The CDR3 nucleotides read TGTGCCAGCACCTACACCCCGGGACAGGGAGGTTCACCCCTCCACTTT. Protein: CASTYTPGQGGSPLHF.